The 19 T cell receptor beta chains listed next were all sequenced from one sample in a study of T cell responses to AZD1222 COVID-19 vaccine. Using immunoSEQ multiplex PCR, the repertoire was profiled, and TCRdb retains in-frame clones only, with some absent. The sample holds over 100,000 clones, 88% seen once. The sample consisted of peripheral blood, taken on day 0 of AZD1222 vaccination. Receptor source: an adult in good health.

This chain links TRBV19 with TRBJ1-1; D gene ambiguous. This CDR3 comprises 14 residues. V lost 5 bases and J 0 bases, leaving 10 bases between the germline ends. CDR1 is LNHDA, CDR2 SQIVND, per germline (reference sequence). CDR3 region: CASSPRDVNTEAFF. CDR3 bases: TGTGCCAGTAGTCCCCGGGATGTGAACACTGAAGCTTTCTTT.

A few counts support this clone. Here the CDR3 reads CASSEWGGYTF. CDR3 bases: TGTGCCAGCAGTGAATGGGGTGGCTACACCTTC. The chain couples TRBV25-1 to TRBJ1-2; D call uncertain. CDR3 length equals 11 residues. V was trimmed by 1 base and J by 7 bases, leaving 4 bases between them. Looked up from germline, CDR1 is MGHDK and CDR2 is SYGVNS.

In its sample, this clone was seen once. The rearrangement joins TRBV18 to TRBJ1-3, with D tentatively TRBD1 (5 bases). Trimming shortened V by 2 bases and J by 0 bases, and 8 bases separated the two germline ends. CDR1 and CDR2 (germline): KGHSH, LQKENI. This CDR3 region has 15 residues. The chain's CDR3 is CASSPVQGSGNTIYF. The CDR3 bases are TGTGCCAGCTCACCAGTGCAGGGCTCTGGAAACACCATATATTTT.

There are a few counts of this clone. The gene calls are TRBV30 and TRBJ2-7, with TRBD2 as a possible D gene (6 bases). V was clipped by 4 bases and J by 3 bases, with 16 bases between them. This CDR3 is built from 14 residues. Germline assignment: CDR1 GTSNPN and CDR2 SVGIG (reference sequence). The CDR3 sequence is CAWTGGGTRYEQYF. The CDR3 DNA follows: TGTGCCTGGACCGGCGGCGGGACCCGCTACGAGCAGTACTTC.

The CDR3 sequence: CASSERGPTYGYTF. In nucleotides, the CDR3 is TGTGCCAGCAGTGAACGGGGACCGACCTATGGCTACACCTTC. V is TRBV6-1 and J is TRBJ1-2, with D maybe TRBD1 (5 bases). Germline V gene lookup returns CDR1 MNHNS and CDR2 SASEGT. V was shortened by 2 bases and J by 4 bases, with 11 bases between the two germline ends. The CDR3 runs to 14 residues.

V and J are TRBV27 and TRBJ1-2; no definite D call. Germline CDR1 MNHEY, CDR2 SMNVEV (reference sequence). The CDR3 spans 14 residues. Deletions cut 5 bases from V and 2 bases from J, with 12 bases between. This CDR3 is CASSPGSGNYGYTF. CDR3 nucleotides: TGTGCCAGCAGTCCGGGGTCAGGAAACTATGGCTACACCTTC.

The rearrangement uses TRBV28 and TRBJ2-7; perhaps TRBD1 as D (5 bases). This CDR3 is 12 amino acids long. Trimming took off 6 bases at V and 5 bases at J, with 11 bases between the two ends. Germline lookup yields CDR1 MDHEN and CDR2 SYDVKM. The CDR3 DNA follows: TGTGCCAGCAGCTGGGGCCCCCACGAGCAGTACTTC. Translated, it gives CASSWGPHEQYF.

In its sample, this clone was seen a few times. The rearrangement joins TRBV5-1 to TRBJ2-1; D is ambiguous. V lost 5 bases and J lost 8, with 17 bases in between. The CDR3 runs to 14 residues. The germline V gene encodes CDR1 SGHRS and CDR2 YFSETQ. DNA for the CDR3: TGCGCCAGCAGTCCATTGTCGACTGGGTATGAGCAGTTCTTC. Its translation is CASSPLSTGYEQFF. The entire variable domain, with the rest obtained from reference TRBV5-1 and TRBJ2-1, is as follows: KAGVTQTPRYLIKTRGQQVTLSCSPISGHRSVSWYQQTPGQGLQFLFEYFSETQRNKGNFPGRFSGRQFSNSRSEMNVSTLELGDSALYLCASSPLSTGYEQFFGPGTRLTVL.

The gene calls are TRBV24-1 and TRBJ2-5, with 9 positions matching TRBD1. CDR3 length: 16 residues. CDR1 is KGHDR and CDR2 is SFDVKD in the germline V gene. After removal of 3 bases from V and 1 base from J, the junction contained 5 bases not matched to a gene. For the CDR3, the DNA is TGTGCCACCAGTGATCCCTCACAGGGGGCCCAAGAGACCCAGTACTTC. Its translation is CATSDPSQGAQETQYF.

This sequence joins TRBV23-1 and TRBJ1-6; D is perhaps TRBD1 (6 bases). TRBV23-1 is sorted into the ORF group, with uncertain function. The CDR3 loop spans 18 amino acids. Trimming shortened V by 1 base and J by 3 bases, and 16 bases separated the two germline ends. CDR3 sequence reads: CASSQFRPGHRYNSPLHF. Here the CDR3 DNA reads TGCGCCAGCAGTCAATTCAGGCCGGGACACCGCTATAATTCACCCCTCCACTTT.

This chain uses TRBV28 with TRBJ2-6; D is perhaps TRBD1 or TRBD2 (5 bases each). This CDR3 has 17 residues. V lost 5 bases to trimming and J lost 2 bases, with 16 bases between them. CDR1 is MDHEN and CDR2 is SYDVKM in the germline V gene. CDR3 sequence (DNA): TGTGCCAGCAGTCCGACGGGGCCCAGGGCTGGGGCCAACGTCCTGACTTTC. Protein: CASSPTGPRAGANVLTF.

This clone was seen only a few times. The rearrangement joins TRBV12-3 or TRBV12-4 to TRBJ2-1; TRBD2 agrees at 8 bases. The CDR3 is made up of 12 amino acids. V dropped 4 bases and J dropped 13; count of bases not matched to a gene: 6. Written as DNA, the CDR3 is TGTGCCAGCAGTTACGCGGGGGGCCACCAGTTCTTC. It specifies CASSYAGGHQFF.

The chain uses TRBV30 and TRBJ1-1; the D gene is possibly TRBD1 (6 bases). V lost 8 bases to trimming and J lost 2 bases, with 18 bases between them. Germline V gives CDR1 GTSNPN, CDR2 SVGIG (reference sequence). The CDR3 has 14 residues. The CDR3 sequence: CAGSRTEFNTEAFF. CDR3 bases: TGTGCCGGATCACGGACAGAATTTAACACTGAAGCTTTCTTT.

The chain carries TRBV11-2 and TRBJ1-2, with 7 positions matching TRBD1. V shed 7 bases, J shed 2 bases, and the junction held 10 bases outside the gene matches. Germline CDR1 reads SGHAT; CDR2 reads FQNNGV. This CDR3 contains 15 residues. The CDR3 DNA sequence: TGTGCCAGCATTGAGGGGGCGCCCGGAAACTATGGCTACACCTTC. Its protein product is CASIEGAPGNYGYTF.

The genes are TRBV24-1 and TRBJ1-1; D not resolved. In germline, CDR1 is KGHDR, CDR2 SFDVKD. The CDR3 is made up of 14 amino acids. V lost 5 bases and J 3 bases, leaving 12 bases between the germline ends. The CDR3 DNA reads TGTGCCACCAGTGTTGGAGGCGCGGACACTGAAGCTTTCTTT. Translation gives CATSVGGADTEAFF.

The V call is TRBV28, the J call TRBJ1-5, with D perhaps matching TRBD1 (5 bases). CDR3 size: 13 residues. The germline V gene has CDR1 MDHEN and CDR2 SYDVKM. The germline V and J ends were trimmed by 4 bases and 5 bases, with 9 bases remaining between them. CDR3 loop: CASSSGRYQPQHF. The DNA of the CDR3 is TGTGCCAGCAGTTCAGGGCGGTATCAGCCCCAGCATTTT.

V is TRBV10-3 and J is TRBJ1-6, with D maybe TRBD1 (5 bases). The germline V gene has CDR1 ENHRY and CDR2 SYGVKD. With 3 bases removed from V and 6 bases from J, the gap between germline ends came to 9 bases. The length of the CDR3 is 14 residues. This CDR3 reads CAISEPDSNSPLHF. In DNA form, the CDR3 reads TGTGCCATCAGTGAACCCGACAGTAATTCACCCCTCCACTTT.

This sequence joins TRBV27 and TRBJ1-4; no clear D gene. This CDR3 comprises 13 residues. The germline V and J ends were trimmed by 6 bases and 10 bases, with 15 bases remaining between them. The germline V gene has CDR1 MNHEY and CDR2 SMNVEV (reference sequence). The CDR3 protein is CASSQSREGKLFF. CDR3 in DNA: TGTGCCAGCAGCCAGTCGAGGGAAGGAAAACTGTTTTTT.

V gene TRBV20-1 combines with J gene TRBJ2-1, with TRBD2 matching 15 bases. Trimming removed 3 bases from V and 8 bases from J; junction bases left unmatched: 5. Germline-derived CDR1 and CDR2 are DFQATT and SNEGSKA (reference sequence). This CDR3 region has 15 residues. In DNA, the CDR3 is TGCAGTGCTAGTGGGACTAGCGGGAGGATGGATGAGCAGTTCTTC. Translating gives CSASGTSGRMDEQFF.